The 14 T cell receptor beta chains below were found in one sample sequenced in a study of shared clonotypes between healthy human individuals. Sequencing was performed with immunoSEQ multiplex PCR; in TCRdb, only in-frame clones are kept and a portion is missing. The table lists 2 million to 2.5 million clones, around 90% of them singletons. What was sequenced was naive CD4+ T cells from PBMCs. Subset noted: CD45RA+ positively selected. These receptors all stem from a young man in good health. Some clones in this sample may be carry-over from other donors' samples.

V gene TRBV28 combines with J gene TRBJ2-7, with a possible D match to TRBD2 (6 bases). Per the germline V gene, CDR1 is MDHEN and CDR2 is SYDVKM. The CDR3 extends over 15 amino acids. Deletions cut 2 bases from V and 5 bases from J, with 16 bases between. In DNA, the CDR3 is TGTGCCAGCAGTTTAATGGGTGGGAGGTCGAACGAGCAGTACTTC. Protein sequence: CASSLMGGRSNEQYF.

The chain carries TRBV5-1 and TRBJ2-3; D remains ambiguous. Germline V gives CDR1 SGHRS, CDR2 YFSETQ. The CDR3 is made up of 15 amino acids. Trimming removed 4 bases from V and 2 bases from J, with 14 bases in between. This CDR3 is CASSPARITTDTQYF. The CDR3 DNA is TGCGCCAGCAGCCCCGCCCGGATAACCACAGATACGCAGTATTTT.

The rearrangement links TRBV27 to TRBJ1-3; weak D call: TRBD1 (5 bases). The V end lost 5 bases, the J end lost 4 bases, and 15 bases lay between the germline ends. CDR1 is MNHEY, CDR2 SMNVEV, per germline (reference sequence). The CDR3 runs to 15 residues. The CDR3 sequence: CASSPGDSSGNTIYF. CDR3 DNA sequence: TGTGCCAGCAGTCCCGGCGACAGTTCCGGAAACACCATATATTTT.

Only one count was recorded for this clone. The chain combines TRBV6-5 with TRBJ2-1; D might be TRBD2 (6 bases). The V gene lost 5 bases and the J gene lost 3 bases, with 11 bases spanning the gap. The CDR3 is made up of 14 amino acids. Per germline, CDR1 MNHEY and CDR2 SVGAGI. In DNA, the CDR3 is TGTGCCAGCAGTCCTCTAGCGTTCTACAATGAGCAGTTCTTC. It yields the protein CASSPLAFYNEQFF.

The rearrangement joins TRBV5-8 to TRBJ2-3; D is perhaps TRBD2 (5 bases). CDR3 length: 15 residues. From germline, CDR1 is SGHTS and CDR2 YDEGEE. Trimming removed 3 bases at V and 6 bases at J, with 17 bases between. The CDR3 reads CASSSILGLLDTQYF. DNA of the CDR3: TGTGCCAGCAGCTCAATACTAGGCCTATTGGATACGCAGTATTTT.

This chain uses TRBV5-1 with TRBJ2-7, with 10 bases fitting TRBD2. V lost 3 bases, J lost 3 bases, and 6 bases stayed unmatched. The CDR3 extends over 15 amino acids. Germline V lookup: CDR1 SGHRS, CDR2 YFSETQ. CDR3 coding DNA: TGCGCCAGCAGCTCGGGACTAGCGTGGAGCTACGAGCAGTACTTC. Translation gives CASSSGLAWSYEQYF.

This clone was recorded once. The V and J genes are TRBV11-2 and TRBJ2-1; D remains ambiguous. Germline V lookup: CDR1 SGHAT, CDR2 FQNNGV. The CDR3 covers 15 residues. V shed 1 base and J shed 6 bases, with 13 bases lying between them. This chain's CDR3 is CASSLAGQPGNEQFF. The CDR3 nucleotides are TGTGCCAGCAGCTTAGCCGGCCAGCCGGGCAATGAGCAGTTCTTC.

CDR3 protein: CASSLAILAGGSSTDTQYF. DNA of the CDR3: TGCGCCAGCAGCTTGGCTATACTAGCGGGAGGGTCTAGCACAGATACGCAGTATTTT. The V and J genes are TRBV5-1 and TRBJ2-3; TRBD2 agrees at 13 bases. Germline lookup yields CDR1 SGHRS and CDR2 YFSETQ. J gave up 0 bases and V 0 bases, and 7 bases lay outside the gene matches. The CDR3 has 19 amino acids.

The gene calls are TRBV10-1 and TRBJ2-1; unclear D gene. The CDR3 runs 14 residues. Germline V gene lookup returns CDR1 WNHNN and CDR2 SYGVQD (reference sequence). Trimming left V 3 bases short and J 6 bases short, with 12 bases between. CDR3 region: CASSDRIPVNEQFF. The CDR3 coding sequence is TGCGCCAGCAGTGATAGGATCCCCGTCAATGAGCAGTTCTTC.

The chain couples TRBV5-6 to TRBJ2-1; D not resolved. V lost 0 bases, J lost 2 bases, and 6 bases lay in between. The CDR3 covers 14 residues. In germline, CDR1 is SGHDT, CDR2 YYEEEE. CDR3 sequence (DNA): TGTGCCAGCAGCTTGGGGCCCACCTACAATGAGCAGTTCTTC. Protein: CASSLGPTYNEQFF.

The table lists this clone with a few counts. The chain combines TRBV7-6 with TRBJ1-4; D perhaps matches TRBD1 (6 bases). In germline, CDR1 is SGHVS, CDR2 FNYEAQ. The CDR3 length is 16 residues. V lost 2 bases, J lost 8 bases, and 18 bases lay in between. The CDR3 region has the DNA TGTGCCAGCAGCTTATGGAGGGGGGACGGTCAGGAAAAACTGTTTTTT. Translated: CASSLWRGDGQEKLFF. Variable domain in full (rest from reference TRBV7-6 and TRBJ1-4): GAGVSQSPRYKVTKRGQDVALRCDPISGHVSLYWYRQALGQGPEFLTYFNYEAQQDKSGLPNDRFSAERPEGSISTLTIQRTEQRDSAMYRCASSLWRGDGQEKLFFGSGTQLSVL.

This chain connects TRBV5-6 to TRBJ2-1; 7 bases fit TRBD2. Germline V gene data show CDR1 as SGHDT and CDR2 as YYEEEE. V lost 4 bases to trimming and J lost 3 bases; unmatched junction nucleotides: 10. The CDR3 spans 16 residues. CDR3 loop: CASSRTRGGIYNEQFF. The CDR3 DNA follows: TGTGCCAGCAGCCGGACTAGAGGAGGAATCTACAATGAGCAGTTCTTC.

The chain links TRBV28 to TRBJ2-1; 11 bases are shared with TRBD2. This CDR3 contains 15 residues. In germline, CDR1 is MDHEN, CDR2 SYDVKM. V trimming: 5 bases; J trimming: 13 bases; junction bases outside the gene matches: 13. The DNA for the CDR3 is TGTGCCAGCAGTCTCCTACTACTAGCGGGAGAAGGACAGTTCTTC. It codes for CASSLLLLAGEGQFF.

Worth noting for this clone: Additional DNA sequences in this sample encode the identical CDR3. This sequence joins TRBV18 and TRBJ1-5; the D is unclear. The germline V gene has CDR1 KGHSH and CDR2 LQKENI. The CDR3 spans 13 residues. The V gene lost 3 bases and the J gene lost 2 bases, with 5 bases spanning the gap. For the CDR3, the DNA is TGTGCCAGCTCACCTAACGGCAATCAGCCCCAGCATTTT. The encoded protein is CASSPNGNQPQHF.